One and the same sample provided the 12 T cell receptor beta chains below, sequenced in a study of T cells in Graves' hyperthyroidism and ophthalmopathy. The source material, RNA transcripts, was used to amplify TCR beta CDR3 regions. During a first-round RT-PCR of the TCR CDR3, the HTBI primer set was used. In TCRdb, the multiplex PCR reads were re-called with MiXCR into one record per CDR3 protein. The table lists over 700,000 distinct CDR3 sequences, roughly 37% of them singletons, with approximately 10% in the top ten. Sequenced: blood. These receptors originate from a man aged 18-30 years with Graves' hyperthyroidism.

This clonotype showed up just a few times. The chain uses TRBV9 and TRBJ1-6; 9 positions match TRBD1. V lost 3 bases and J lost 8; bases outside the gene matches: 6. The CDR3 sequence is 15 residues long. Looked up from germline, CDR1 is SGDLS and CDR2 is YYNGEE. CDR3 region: CASSGRQGVDSPLHF. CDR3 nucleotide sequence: TGTGCCAGCAGCGGAAGACAGGGGGTCGATTCACCCCTCCACTTT.

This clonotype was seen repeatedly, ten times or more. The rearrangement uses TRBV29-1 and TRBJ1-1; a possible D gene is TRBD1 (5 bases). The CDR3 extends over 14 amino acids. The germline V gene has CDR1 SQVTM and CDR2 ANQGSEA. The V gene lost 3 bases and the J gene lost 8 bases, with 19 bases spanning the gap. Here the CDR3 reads CSVDSGGGPREAFF. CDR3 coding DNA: TGCAGCGTTGACTCGGGGGGTGGCCCTCGAGAAGCTTTCTTT.

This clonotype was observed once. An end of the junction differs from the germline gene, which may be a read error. The DNA for the CDR3 is TGTGCCAGCAGCCCCAGGGAGGGAGAGGCCCAGTACTTC. The encoded protein is CASSPREGEAQYF. This chain uses TRBV7-3 with TRBJ2-5, with 7 nucleotides matching TRBD2. Germline V gives CDR1 SGHTA, CDR2 FQGTGA. The CDR3 is 13 amino acids.

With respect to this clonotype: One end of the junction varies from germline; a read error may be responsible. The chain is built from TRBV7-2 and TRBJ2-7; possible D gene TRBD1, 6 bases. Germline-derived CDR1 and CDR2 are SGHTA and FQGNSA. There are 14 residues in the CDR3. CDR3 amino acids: CASRQRQAGSEQYF. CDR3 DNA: TGCGCCAGCAGACAACGACAGGCAGGGAGCGAGCAGTACTTC.

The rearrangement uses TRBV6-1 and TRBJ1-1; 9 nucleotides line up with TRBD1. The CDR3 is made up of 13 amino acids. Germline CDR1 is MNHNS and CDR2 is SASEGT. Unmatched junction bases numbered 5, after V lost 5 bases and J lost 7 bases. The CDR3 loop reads CASSRGQGNEAFF. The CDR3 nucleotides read TGTGCCAGCAGTAGAGGACAGGGGAATGAAGCTTTCTTT.

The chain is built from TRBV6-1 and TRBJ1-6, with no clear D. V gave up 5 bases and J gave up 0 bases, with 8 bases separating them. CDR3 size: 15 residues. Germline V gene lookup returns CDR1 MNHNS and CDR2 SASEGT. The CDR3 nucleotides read TGTGCCAGCAGTCGACTGAGCTCCTATAATTCACCCCTCCACTTT. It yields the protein CASSRLSSYNSPLHF.

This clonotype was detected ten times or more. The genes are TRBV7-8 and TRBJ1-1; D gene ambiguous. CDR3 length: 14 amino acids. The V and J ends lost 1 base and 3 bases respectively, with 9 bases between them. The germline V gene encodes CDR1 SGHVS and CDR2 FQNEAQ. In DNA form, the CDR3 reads TGTGCCAGCAGCTTAGATCCCACGGACACTGAAGCTTTCTTT. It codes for CASSLDPTDTEAFF.

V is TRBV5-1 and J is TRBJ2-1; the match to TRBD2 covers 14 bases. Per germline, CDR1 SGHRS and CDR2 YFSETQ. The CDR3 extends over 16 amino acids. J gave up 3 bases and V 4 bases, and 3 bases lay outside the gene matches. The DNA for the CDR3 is TGCGCCAGCAGCAAGGGACTAGCGGGGGACTACAATGAGCAGTTCTTC. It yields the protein CASSKGLAGDYNEQFF.

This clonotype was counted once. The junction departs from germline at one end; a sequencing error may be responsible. The DNA for the CDR3 is TGTACCAGCAGCTTGTCGGCTAGCGGTCAAGAGACCCAGTACTTC. Amino acid sequence: CTSSLSASGQETQYF. This rearrangement joins TRBV5-6 to TRBJ2-5, with 7 bases identical to TRBD2. The CDR3 runs to 15 residues. Per the germline V gene, CDR1 is SGHDT and CDR2 is YYEEEE.

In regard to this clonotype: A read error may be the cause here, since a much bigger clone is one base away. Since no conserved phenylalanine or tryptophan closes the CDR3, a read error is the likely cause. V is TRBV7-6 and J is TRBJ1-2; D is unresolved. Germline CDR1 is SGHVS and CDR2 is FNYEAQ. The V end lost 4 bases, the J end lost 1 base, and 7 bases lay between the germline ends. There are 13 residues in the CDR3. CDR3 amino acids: CASSYENNYGYTL. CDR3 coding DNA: TGTGCCAGCAGCTACGAAAATAACTATGGCTACACCCTC.

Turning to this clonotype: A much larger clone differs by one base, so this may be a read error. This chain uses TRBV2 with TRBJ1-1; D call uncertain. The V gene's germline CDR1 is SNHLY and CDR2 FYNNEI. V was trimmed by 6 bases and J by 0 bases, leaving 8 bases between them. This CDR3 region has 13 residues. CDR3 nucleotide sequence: TGTGCCAGCAGGCCAGTCATGAACACTGAAGCTTTCTTT. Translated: CASRPVMNTEAFF.

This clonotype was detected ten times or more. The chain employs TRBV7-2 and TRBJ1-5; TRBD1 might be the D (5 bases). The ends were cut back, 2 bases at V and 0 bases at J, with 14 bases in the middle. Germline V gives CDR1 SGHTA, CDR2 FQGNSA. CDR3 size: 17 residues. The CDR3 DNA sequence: TGTGCCAGCAGCTTATCAGCCCAGGGTTATAGCAATCAGCCCCAGCATTTT. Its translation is CASSLSAQGYSNQPQHF.